This paragraph covers one TCR beta chain sequence. This sample is part of a study of blood T cell repertoires in COVID-19. In the study overall: The United States, Italy and Spain were the sources of the acute and convalescent COVID-19 samples. T cells, B-cell-depleted T cells, or PBMCs supplied cDNA or gDNA.

CDR3 size: 12 residues. The ends were cut back, 1 base at V and 5 bases at J, with 5 bases in the middle. Original handling: Amplified reference gene primers provided the basis for estimating nucleated cell counts. Some clones are missing from TCRdb's copy, which holds only in-frame ones; the method was immunoSEQ multiplex PCR. From that table come the V and J calls and clone size; the DNA was used to work out D and trimming. The top ten hold less than 8.5% of the sample, which has roughly 66,000 clones, 65% to 90% seen once. Input material: peripheral blood. J is TRBJ1-1 and V is TRBV12-3 or TRBV12-4; the D is unclear. This receptor was identified in a man aged 55 to 70 with acute or convalescent COVID-19. The DNA of the CDR3 is TGTGCCAGCAGTTTAGAGAGGACTGAAGCTTTCTTT. Residues: CASSLERTEAFF.